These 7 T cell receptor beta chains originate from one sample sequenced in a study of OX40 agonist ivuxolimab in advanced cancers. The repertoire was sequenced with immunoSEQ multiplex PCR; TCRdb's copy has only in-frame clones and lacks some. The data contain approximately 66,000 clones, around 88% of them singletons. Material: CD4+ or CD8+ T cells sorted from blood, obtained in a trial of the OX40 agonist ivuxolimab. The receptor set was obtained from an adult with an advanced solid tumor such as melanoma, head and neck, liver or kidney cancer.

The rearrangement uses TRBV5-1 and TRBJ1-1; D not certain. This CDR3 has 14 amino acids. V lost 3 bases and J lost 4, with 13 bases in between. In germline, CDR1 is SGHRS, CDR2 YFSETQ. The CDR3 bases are TGCGCCAGCAGCTCGGTTACGAGTGGCACTGAAGCTTTCTTT. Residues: CASSSVTSGTEAFF.

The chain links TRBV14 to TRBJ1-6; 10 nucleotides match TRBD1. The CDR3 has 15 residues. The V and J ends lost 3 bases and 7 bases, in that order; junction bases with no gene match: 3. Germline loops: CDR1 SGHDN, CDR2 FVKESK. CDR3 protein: CASSQTTGGNSPLHF. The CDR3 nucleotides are TGTGCCAGCAGCCAGACGACAGGGGGCAATTCACCCCTCCACTTT.

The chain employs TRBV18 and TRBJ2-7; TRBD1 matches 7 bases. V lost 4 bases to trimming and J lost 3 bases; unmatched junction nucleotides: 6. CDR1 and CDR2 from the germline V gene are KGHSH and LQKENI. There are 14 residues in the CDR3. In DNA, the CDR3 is TGTGCCAGCTCACTCGAGACAGGGAACTACGAGCAGTACTTC. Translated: CASSLETGNYEQYF.

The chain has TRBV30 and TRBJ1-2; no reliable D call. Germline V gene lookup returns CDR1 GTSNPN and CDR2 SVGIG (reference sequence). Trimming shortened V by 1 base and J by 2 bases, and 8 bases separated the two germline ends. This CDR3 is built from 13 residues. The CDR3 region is CAWSAGANYGYTF. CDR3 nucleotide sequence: TGTGCCTGGAGTGCTGGTGCCAACTATGGCTACACCTTC.

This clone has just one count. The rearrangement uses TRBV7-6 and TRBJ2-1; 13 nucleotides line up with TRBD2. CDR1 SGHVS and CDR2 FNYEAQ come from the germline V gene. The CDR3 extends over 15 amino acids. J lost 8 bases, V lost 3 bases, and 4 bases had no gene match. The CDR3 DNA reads TGTGCCAGCAGCTTTACTAGCGGGGGGGCCGATGAGCAGTTCTTC. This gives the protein CASSFTSGGADEQFF.

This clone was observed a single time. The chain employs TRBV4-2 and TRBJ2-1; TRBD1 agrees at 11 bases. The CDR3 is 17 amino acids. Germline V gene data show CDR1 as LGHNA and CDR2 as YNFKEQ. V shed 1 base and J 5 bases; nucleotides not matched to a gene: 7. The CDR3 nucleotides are TGTGCCAGCAGCCAAGTAGACCGGGACAGGGGGGACAATGAGCAGTTCTTC. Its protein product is CASSQVDRDRGDNEQFF.

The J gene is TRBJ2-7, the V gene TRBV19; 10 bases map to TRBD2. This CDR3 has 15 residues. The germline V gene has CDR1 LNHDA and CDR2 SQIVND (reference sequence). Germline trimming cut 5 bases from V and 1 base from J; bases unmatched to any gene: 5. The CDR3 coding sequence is TGTGCCAGTAGTCCAGCGGGGGGGACATCCTACGAGCAGTACTTC. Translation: CASSPAGGTSYEQYF.